Listed below are T cell receptor beta chains from one sample, sequenced in a study of blood T cell repertoires in COVID-19. Some clones are missing from TCRdb's copy, which holds only in-frame ones; the method was immunoSEQ multiplex PCR. In the table there are fewer than 300,000 clones, over 75% of which are singletons. What was sequenced was peripheral blood. All receptors come from a man aged 45-65 years with active or convalescent COVID-19. Each CDR3 is given with its conserved first and last residue. Fields, in order: clone size, CDR3 length, J gene, D gene, V gene, CDR3 DNA, CDR3 protein. The D gene is left open where the match is weak. Not every row has a clone size; where given, it reads once, few, many or a size class.

few,16,TRBJ2-6,NA,TRBV9,TGTGCCAGCAGCCAAGCCACAGGGTCCGGGGCCAACGTCCTGACTTTC,CASSQATGSGANVLTF
NA,12,TRBJ2-7,TRBD1,TRBV19,TGTGCCACTGGACAGGGGGCGAACGAGCAGTACTTC,CATGQGANEQYF
NA,14,TRBJ1-1,NA,TRBV3-1/TRBV3-2,TGTGCCAGCAGCCAAGGGCAGATGAACACTGAAGCTTTCTTT,CASSQGQMNTEAFF
NA,15,TRBJ1-1,NA,TRBV7-6,TGTGCCAGCAGCTTAGACGGGGGAGGGTACACTGAAGCTTTCTTT,CASSLDGGGYTEAFF
NA,13,TRBJ1-3,NA,TRBV29-1,TGCAGCGTTGGATGGAGCTCTGGAAACACCATATATTTT,CSVGWSSGNTIYF
NA,13,TRBJ2-7,NA,TRBV12-3/TRBV12-4,TGTGCCAGCAGTTTAACAGCCAACTACGAGCAGTACTTC,CASSLTANYEQYF
NA,15,TRBJ2-5,NA,TRBV21-1,TGTGCCAGCACGCTAGCGGGAGGGCCGGACCAGACCCAGTACTTC,CASTLAGGPDQTQYF
NA,13,TRBJ2-5,NA,TRBV28,TGTGCCAGCAGCTTTAACCGCAGGGAGACCCAGTACTTC,CASSFNRRETQYF
NA,17,TRBJ2-2,TRBD2,TRBV5-1,TGCGCCAGCAGCCCAGGGACTAGCGGACCGAACACCGGGGAGCTGTTTTTT,CASSPGTSGPNTGELFF
NA,13,TRBJ1-1,TRBD1,TRBV2,TGTGCCAGCATGGGACAGGGTGGGACTGAAGCTTTCTTT,CASMGQGGTEAFF
many,14,TRBJ2-5,TRBD1,TRBV7-9,TGTGCCAGCAGCCCCGGACAGGGCCAAGAGACCCAGTACTTC,CASSPGQGQETQYF
NA,12,TRBJ2-1,NA,TRBV15,TGTGCCACCAGCCCGTACGGGGGTCAGCAGTTCTTC,CATSPYGGQQFF
NA,14,TRBJ1-5,NA,TRBV5-6,TGTGCCAGCAGCTTGGGCAGTAGCAATCAGCCCCAGCATTTT,CASSLGSSNQPQHF
few,17,TRBJ1-6,TRBD1,TRBV28,TGTGCCAGCAGTTTGGGTCACGGACAGGGAGGTGGTTCACCCCTCCACTTT,CASSLGHGQGGGSPLHF
once,14,TRBJ2-1,TRBD2,TRBV10-3,TGTGCCATCCGACCCGGGACTAGGGTGAATGAGCAGTTCTTC,CAIRPGTRVNEQFF
NA,14,TRBJ1-1,NA,TRBV7-2,TGTGCCAGCAGCTTAACCCCACAGAACACTGAAGCTTTCTTT,CASSLTPQNTEAFF
once,15,TRBJ2-1,NA,TRBV28,TGTGCCAGCACCCCTCGAGCACGTCCCTTAAATGAGCAGTTCTTC,CASTPRARPLNEQFF
once,16,TRBJ1-6,NA,TRBV6-2/TRBV6-3,TGTGCCAGCAGTTACTCGAACTTAGTGCGGCATTCACCCCTCCACTTT,CASSYSNLVRHSPLHF
NA,18,TRBJ2-1,TRBD2,TRBV28,TGTGCCAGCAGTTCGACTAGCGGGAGGGTGAAGAAGTACAATGAGCAGTTCTTC,CASSSTSGRVKKYNEQFF
NA,13,TRBJ1-1,NA,TRBV3-1/TRBV3-2,TGTGCCAGCAGCCAATTAAGGGGGTCGGCAGCTTTCTTT,CASSQLRGSAAFF
NA,11,TRBJ2-4,NA,TRBV28,TGTGCCAGCGGAACAGAAAACATTCAGTACTTC,CASGTENIQYF
NA,15,TRBJ2-1,TRBD2,TRBV7-6,TGTGCCAGCAGCTATAGCGGGACGGAGGGGAATGAGCAGTTCTTC,CASSYSGTEGNEQFF
NA,15,TRBJ1-5,NA,TRBV24-1,TGTGCCACCAGTGTGTCCGGGGATAGCAATCAGCCCCAGCATTTT,CATSVSGDSNQPQHF
NA,15,TRBJ2-3,TRBD2,TRBV2,TGTGCCAGCAGTGCTAGCGGGATCTCAGGTGGTACGCAGTATTTT,CASSASGISGGTQYF
NA,14,TRBJ1-2,TRBD1,TRBV5-1,TGCGCCAGCAGGAAAGAACAGGGGGACTATGGCTACACCTTC,CASRKEQGDYGYTF